The clone carrying this TCR beta chain was seen only a few times. Its specificity is unknown. This entry belongs to a study of T-cell reconstitution after alpha-beta-depleted transplantation in children. Study-level findings and limits: Newly produced T cells mostly accounted for T-cell counts and diversity one year post-transplant.

Using unique molecular identifiers, the investigators prepared the TCRbeta library. From the PCR reads, TCRdb called clonotypes with MiXCR, one entry per CDR3 protein. The data contain about 300,000 distinct CDR3 sequences, less than 9.5% of them singletons. The CDR3 totals 16 residues. Germline V gene data show CDR1 as SGHVS and CDR2 as FQNEAQ. J was trimmed by 5 bases and V by 2 bases; bases with no gene match: 9. The sample in question was peripheral blood, obtained 360 days after TCRalphabeta/CD19-depleted stem cell transplant. J is TRBJ2-7 and V is TRBV7-8; 10 bases align to TRBD2. This receptor was taken from a female patient aged 2-15 years who had a stem cell transplant for Fanconi anemia, so the T cells may come from the graft donor. This chain's CDR3 is CASSLLASGSYDEQYF. CDR3 bases: TGTGCCAGCAGCTTATTAGCTAGCGGGAGCTACGACGAGCAGTACTTC. The variable domain in full, completed from reference TRBV7-8 and TRBJ2-7, reads GAGVSQSPRYKVAKRGQDVALRCDPISGHVSLFWYQQALGQGPEFLTYFQNEAQLDKSGLPSDRFFAERPEGSVSTLKIQRTQQEDSAVYLCASSLLASGSYDEQYFGPGTRLTVT.